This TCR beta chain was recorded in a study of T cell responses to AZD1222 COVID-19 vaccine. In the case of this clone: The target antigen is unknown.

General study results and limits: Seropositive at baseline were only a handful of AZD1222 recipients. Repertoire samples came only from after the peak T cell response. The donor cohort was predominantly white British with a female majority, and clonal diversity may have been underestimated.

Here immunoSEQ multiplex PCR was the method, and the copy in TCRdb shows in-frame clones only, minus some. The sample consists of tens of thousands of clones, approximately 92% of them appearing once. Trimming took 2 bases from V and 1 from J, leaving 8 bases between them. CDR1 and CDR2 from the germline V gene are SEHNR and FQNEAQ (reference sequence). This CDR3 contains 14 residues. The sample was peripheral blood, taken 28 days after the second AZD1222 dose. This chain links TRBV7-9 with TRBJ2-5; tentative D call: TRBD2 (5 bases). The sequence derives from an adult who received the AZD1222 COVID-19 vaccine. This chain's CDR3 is CASSLTDFQETQYF. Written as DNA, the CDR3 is TGTGCCAGCAGCTTAACGGACTTCCAAGAGACCCAGTACTTC.